The clone carrying this T cell receptor beta chain was seen many times. The antigen is not known. The entire patient cohort was treatment-naive prior to thyroid surgery. This entry belongs to a study of metastatic and nonmetastatic thyroid tumors. Study-wide background: Malignant thyroid and benign thyroid patients provided blood and tumor or nodule tissue whose repertoires were compared. General study findings and limits: Compared with benign nodules, malignant thyroid tumors were reported to have significantly higher TCR beta diversity in both blood and tumor.

TCRdb used MiXCR to call clones anew from the PCR reads. Of tens of thousands of clones listed, roughly 29% were seen once; the top ten hold about 29%. This CDR3 has 13 residues. Deletions cut 6 bases from V and 0 bases from J, with 8 bases between. The chain employs TRBV12-3 or TRBV12-4 and TRBJ2-5; D call uncertain. Source material: blood. This receptor was obtained from a female donor with papillary thyroid cancer or a benign thyroid nodule (not recorded which). Some clones in this sample may be carry-over from other donors' samples. CDR3 sequence reads: CASSNGDQETQYF. CDR3 coding DNA: TGTGCCAGCAGCAATGGAGACCAAGAGACCCAGTACTTC.